The clone carrying this T cell receptor (beta chain) was seen ten or more times. Its specificity is not known. The data belong to a study of T cells after yellow fever vaccination. Study-level information: The SMART-Seq v4 Ultra Low Input method served to prepare the low-cell-number fractions.

TCRdb used MiXCR to reprocess the 5' RACE reads, holding one entry per CDR3 protein. The table includes tens of thousands of distinct CDR3 sequences, 7.3% detected once. This CDR3 is built from 14 residues. V was trimmed by 6 bases and J by 0 bases, leaving 14 bases between them. Germline lookup yields CDR1 SQVTM and CDR2 ANQGSEA. Study results and caveats: Overall, a small share of clonotypes was seen in both CD4 and CD8 compartments. Subsequent booster samples again held most clones from primary vaccination (96% CD4, 88% CD8).

The sequencing here drew on CD8+ T cells sorted from PBMCs, taken roughly 10 days after the first yellow fever vaccination. This rearrangement joins TRBV29-1 to TRBJ1-1; D remains unclear. This sequence was found in a man between 18 and 29 years old who received the YFV17D yellow fever vaccine. This CDR3 is CSVGPGPMNTEAFF. In nucleotides, the CDR3 is TGCAGCGTCGGACCCGGGCCCATGAACACTGAAGCTTTCTTT.